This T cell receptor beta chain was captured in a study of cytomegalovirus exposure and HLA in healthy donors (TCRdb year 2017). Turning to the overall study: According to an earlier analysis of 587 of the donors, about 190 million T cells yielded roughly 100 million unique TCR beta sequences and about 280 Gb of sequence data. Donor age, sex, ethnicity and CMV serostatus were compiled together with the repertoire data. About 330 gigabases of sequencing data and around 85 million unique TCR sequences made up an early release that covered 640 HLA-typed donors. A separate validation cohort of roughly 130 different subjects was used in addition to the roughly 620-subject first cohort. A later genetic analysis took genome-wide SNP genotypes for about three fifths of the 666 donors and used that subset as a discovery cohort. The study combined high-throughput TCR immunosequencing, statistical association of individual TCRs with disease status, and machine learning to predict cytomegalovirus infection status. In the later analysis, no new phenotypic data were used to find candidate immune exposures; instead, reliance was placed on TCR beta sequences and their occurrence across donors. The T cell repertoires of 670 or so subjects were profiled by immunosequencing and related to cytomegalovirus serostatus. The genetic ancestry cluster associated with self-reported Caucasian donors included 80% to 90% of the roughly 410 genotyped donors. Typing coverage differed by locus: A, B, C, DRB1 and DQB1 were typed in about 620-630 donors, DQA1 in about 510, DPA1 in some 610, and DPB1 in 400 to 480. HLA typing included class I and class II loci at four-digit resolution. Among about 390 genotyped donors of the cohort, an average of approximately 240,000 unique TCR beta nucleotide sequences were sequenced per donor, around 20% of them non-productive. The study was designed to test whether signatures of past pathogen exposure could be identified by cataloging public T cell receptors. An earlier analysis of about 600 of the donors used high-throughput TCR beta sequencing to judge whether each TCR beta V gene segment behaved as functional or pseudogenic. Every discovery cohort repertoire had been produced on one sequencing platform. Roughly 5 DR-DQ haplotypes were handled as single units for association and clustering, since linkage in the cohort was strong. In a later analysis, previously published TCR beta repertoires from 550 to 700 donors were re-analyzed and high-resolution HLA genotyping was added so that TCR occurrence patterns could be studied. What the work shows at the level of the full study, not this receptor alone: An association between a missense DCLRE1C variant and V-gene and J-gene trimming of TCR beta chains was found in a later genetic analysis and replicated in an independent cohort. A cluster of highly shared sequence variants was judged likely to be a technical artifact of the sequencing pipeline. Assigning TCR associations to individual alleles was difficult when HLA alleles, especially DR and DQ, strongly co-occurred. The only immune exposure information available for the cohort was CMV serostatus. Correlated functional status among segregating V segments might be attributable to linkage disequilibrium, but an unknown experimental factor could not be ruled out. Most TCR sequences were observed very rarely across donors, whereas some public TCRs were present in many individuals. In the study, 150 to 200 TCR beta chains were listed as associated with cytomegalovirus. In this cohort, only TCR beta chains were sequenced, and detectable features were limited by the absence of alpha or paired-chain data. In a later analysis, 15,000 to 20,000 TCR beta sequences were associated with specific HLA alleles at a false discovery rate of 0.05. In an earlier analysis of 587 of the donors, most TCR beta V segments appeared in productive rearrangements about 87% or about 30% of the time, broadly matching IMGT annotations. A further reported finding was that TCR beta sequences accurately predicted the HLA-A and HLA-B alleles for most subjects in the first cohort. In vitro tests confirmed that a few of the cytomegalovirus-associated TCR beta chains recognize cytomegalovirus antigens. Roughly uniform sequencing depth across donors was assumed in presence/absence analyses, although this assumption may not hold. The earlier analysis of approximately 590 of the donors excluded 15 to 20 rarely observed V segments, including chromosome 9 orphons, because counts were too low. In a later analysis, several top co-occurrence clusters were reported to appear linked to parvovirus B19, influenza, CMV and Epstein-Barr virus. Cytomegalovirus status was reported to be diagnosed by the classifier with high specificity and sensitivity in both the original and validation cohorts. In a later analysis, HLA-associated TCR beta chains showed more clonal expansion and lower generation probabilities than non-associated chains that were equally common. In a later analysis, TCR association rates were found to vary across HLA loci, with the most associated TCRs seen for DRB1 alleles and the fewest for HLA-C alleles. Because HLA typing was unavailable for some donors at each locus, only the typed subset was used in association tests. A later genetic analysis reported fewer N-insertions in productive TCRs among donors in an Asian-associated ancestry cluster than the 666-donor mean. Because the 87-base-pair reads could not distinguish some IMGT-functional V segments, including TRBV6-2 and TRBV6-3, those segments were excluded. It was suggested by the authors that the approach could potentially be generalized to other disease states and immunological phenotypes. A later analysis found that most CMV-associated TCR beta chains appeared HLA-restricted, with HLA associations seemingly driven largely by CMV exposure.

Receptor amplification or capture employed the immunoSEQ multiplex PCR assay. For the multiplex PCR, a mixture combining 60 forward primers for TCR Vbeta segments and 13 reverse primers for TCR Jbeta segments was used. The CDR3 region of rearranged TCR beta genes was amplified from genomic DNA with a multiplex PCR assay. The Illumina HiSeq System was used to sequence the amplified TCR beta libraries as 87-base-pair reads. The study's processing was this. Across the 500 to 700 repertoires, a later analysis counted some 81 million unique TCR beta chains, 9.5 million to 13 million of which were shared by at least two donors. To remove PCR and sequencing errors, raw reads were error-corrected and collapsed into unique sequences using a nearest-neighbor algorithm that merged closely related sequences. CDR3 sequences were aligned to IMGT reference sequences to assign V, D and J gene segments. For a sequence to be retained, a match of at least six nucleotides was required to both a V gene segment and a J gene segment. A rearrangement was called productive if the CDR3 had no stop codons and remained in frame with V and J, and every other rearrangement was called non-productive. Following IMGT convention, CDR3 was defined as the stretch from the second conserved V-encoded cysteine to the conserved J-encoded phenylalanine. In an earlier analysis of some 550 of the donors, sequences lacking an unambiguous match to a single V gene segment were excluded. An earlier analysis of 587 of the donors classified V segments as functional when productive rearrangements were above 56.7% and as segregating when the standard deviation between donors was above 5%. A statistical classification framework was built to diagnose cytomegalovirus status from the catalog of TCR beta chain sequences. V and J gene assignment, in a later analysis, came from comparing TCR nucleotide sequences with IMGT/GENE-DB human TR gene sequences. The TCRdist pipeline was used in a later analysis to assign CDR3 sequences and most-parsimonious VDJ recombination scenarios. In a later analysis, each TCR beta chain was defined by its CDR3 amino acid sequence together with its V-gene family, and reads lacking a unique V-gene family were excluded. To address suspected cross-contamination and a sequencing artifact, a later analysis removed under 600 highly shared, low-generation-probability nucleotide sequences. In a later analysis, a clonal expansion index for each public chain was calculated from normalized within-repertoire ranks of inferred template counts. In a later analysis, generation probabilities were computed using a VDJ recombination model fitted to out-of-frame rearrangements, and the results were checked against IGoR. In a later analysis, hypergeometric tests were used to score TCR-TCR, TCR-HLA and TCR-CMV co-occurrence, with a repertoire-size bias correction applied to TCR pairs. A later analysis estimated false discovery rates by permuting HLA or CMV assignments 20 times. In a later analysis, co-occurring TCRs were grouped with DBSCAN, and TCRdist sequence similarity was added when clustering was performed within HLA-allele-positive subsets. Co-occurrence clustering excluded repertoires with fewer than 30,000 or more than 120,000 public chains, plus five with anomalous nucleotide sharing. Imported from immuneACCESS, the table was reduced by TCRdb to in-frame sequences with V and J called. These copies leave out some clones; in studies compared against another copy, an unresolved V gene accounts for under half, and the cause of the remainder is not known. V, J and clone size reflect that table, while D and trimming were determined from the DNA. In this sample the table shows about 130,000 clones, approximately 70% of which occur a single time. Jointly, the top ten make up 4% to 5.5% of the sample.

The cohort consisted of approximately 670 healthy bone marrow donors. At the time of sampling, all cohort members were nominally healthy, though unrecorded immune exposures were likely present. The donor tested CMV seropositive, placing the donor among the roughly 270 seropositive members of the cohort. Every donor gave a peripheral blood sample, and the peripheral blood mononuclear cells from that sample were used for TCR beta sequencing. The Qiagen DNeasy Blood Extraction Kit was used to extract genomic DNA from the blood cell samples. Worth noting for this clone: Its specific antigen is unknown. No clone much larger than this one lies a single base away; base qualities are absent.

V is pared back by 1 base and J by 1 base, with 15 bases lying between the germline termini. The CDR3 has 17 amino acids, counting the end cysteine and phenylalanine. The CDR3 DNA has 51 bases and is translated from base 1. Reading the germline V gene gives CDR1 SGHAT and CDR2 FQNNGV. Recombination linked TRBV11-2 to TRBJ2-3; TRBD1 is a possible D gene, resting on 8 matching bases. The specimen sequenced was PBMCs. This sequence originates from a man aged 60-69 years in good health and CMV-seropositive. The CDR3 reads CASSLAGQGGRTDTQYF. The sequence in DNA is TGTGCCAGCAGCTTAGCCGGACAGGGAGGGCGCACAGATACGCAGTATTTT.